The rows below give T cell receptor beta chains drawn from one sample of a study of shared clonotypes between healthy human individuals. Produced via immunoSEQ multiplex PCR; TCRdb's table is partial and in-frame only. The sample has 500,000 to 650,000 clones, 70% to 80% seen once. Source material: PBMCs. These receptors were collected from a woman between 35 and 50 years old in good health. Some clones in this sample may be carry-over from other donors' samples. The CDR3 runs from the conserved cysteine through the conserved F or W. The order of the fields is CDR3 length, D gene, V gene, clone size, J gene, CDR3 protein, CDR3 DNA. A D gene is named only where the DNA matches it firmly. Part of the rows lack a size; the others show once, few, many or a class for expanded clones.

length: 12
D: -
V: TRBV30
size: few
J: TRBJ2-3
CDR3: CAWSTRTDTQYF
DNA: TGTGCCTGGAGTACCCGCACAGATACGCAGTATTTT

length: 15
D: TRBD2
V: TRBV6-4
size: -
J: TRBJ2-7
CDR3: CASSSSSGRVLEQYF
DNA: TGTGCCAGCAGTTCTTCTAGCGGGAGGGTCCTCGAGCAGTACTTC

length: 11
D: -
V: TRBV10-2
size: -
J: TRBJ2-7
CDR3: CASRGISEQYF
DNA: TGCGCCAGCCGAGGGATTTCCGAGCAGTACTTC

length: 14
D: TRBD2
V: TRBV11-2
size: -
J: TRBJ2-7
CDR3: CASSLVAGSYEQYF
DNA: TGTGCCAGCAGCTTAGTAGCGGGATCCTACGAGCAGTACTTC

length: 13
D: -
V: TRBV5-4
size: -
J: TRBJ1-2
CDR3: CASSFGLNYGYTF
DNA: TGTGCCAGCAGCTTCGGACTTAACTATGGCTACACCTTC

length: 15
D: -
V: TRBV19
size: -
J: TRBJ2-5
CDR3: CASSLTLGYGETQYF
DNA: TGTGCCAGTAGTTTAACATTGGGTTACGGGGAGACCCAGTACTTC

length: 15
D: -
V: TRBV18
size: few
J: TRBJ1-2
CDR3: CASSPRHTSNYGYTF
DNA: TGTGCCAGCTCACCTAGACACACCTCTAACTATGGCTACACCTTC

length: 13
D: TRBD1
V: TRBV5-6
size: -
J: TRBJ1-2
CDR3: CASSFTGVYGYTF
DNA: TGTGCCAGCAGCTTTACAGGGGTCTATGGCTACACCTTC

length: 17
D: TRBD1
V: TRBV5-1
size: -
J: TRBJ1-6
CDR3: CASSTRGQGADNSPLHF
DNA: TGCGCCAGCAGCACCAGAGGACAGGGGGCTGATAATTCACCCCTCCACTTT

length: 15
D: TRBD1
V: TRBV7-2
size: -
J: TRBJ2-7
CDR3: CASSLGGQGVYEQYF
DNA: TGTGCCAGCAGCTTAGGTGGGCAGGGGGTCTACGAGCAGTACTTC

length: 15
D: TRBD1
V: TRBV7-9
size: -
J: TRBJ1-5
CDR3: CASSLGDRDNQPQHF
DNA: TGTGCCAGCAGCTTAGGGGACAGGGACAATCAGCCCCAGCATTTT

length: 15
D: TRBD1
V: TRBV5-1
size: once
J: TRBJ1-2
CDR3: CASSLEGQGGYGYTF
DNA: TGCGCCAGCAGCTTGGAAGGACAGGGTGGATATGGCTACACCTTC

length: 15
D: -
V: TRBV11-2
size: -
J: TRBJ1-1
CDR3: CASSLGGGLNTEAFF
DNA: TGTGCCAGCAGCTTAGGTGGGGGCCTGAACACTGAAGCTTTCTTT

length: 14
D: -
V: TRBV5-1
size: -
J: TRBJ2-1
CDR3: CASSLGDTYNEQFF
DNA: TGCGCCAGCAGCCTCGGGGACACCTACAATGAGCAGTTCTTC

length: 14
D: TRBD1
V: TRBV7-8
size: -
J: TRBJ2-7
CDR3: CASRRAGGSYEQYF
DNA: TGTGCCAGCCGACGGGCAGGGGGCTCCTACGAGCAGTACTTC

length: 14
D: TRBD2
V: TRBV10-1
size: -
J: TRBJ2-3
CDR3: CASSLLARTDTQYF
DNA: TGCGCCAGCAGCCTACTAGCGCGCACAGATACGCAGTATTTT

length: 14
D: TRBD1
V: TRBV19
size: -
J: TRBJ1-1
CDR3: CASSMGQQNTEAFF
DNA: TGTGCCAGTAGTATGGGACAGCAGAACACTGAAGCTTTCTTT

length: 14
D: -
V: TRBV18
size: -
J: TRBJ2-7
CDR3: CASSPPREPYEQYF
DNA: TGTGCCAGCTCACCACCGCGTGAACCCTACGAGCAGTACTTC

length: 14
D: TRBD2
V: TRBV5-1
size: -
J: TRBJ2-7
CDR3: CASSWRGLAEKQYF
DNA: TGCGCCAGCAGCTGGCGGGGACTAGCGGAAAAGCAGTACTTC

length: 15
D: -
V: TRBV19
size: -
J: TRBJ2-1
CDR3: CASSPLLGGYNEQFF
DNA: TGTGCCAGTAGCCCCCTGCTAGGGGGTTACAATGAGCAGTTCTTC

length: 16
D: TRBD2
V: TRBV5-1
size: -
J: TRBJ2-1
CDR3: CASSPWTSGIYNEQFF
DNA: TGCGCCAGCAGCCCATGGACTAGCGGGATTTACAATGAGCAGTTCTTC

length: 14
D: -
V: TRBV28
size: -
J: TRBJ1-6
CDR3: CASSLRAEGPPLHF
DNA: TGTGCCAGCAGTTTAAGGGCAGAGGGTCCACCCCTCCACTTT

length: 13
D: TRBD1
V: TRBV27
size: -
J: TRBJ1-1
CDR3: CASSWDRNTEAFF
DNA: TGTGCCAGCAGTTGGGACAGAAACACTGAAGCTTTCTTT

length: 16
D: -
V: TRBV5-1
size: few
J: TRBJ1-1
CDR3: CASSLVPAGLNTEAFF
DNA: TGCGCCAGCAGCTTGGTACCGGCAGGGTTGAACACTGAAGCTTTCTTT

length: 15
D: -
V: TRBV28
size: -
J: TRBJ2-7
CDR3: CASKSASGTLYEQYF
DNA: TGTGCCAGCAAATCTGCTTCCGGGACACTCTACGAGCAGTACTTC

length: 15
D: -
V: TRBV7-2
size: -
J: TRBJ1-4
CDR3: CASSLGGGINEKLFF
DNA: TGTGCCAGCAGCTTGGGTGGGGGTATTAATGAAAAACTGTTTTTT

length: 11
D: -
V: TRBV20-1
size: -
J: TRBJ1-1
CDR3: CSAIPSTEAFF
DNA: TGCAGTGCTATCCCCTCCACTGAAGCTTTCTTT

length: 13
D: TRBD2
V: TRBV4-1
size: -
J: TRBJ2-1
CDR3: CASSLGLDNEQFF
DNA: TGCGCCAGCAGCCTTGGACTAGACAATGAGCAGTTCTTC

length: 11
D: -
V: TRBV20-1
size: -
J: TRBJ2-7
CDR3: CSAKRSYEQYF
DNA: TGCAGTGCTAAACGGAGCTACGAGCAGTACTTC

length: 15
D: TRBD2
V: TRBV5-4
size: -
J: TRBJ2-5
CDR3: CASSSGGQAGETQYF
DNA: TGTGCCAGCAGCTCGGGAGGGCAGGCGGGAGAGACCCAGTACTTC

length: 15
D: -
V: TRBV19
size: -
J: TRBJ1-2
CDR3: CASSIWPPVGVGYTF
DNA: TGTGCCAGTAGTATCTGGCCCCCGGTCGGAGTTGGCTACACCTTC

length: 16
D: -
V: TRBV6-5
size: -
J: TRBJ2-5
CDR3: CASSYGGNNHQETQYF
DNA: TGTGCCAGCAGTTACGGGGGAAACAATCACCAAGAGACCCAGTACTTC

length: 15
D: TRBD2
V: TRBV7-8
size: -
J: TRBJ2-2
CDR3: CASRGLAGVPGELFF
DNA: TGTGCCAGTAGGGGCCTAGCGGGAGTGCCCGGGGAGCTGTTTTTT

length: 13
D: -
V: TRBV7-2
size: -
J: TRBJ1-2
CDR3: CASSLGGYYGYTF
DNA: TGTGCCAGCAGCTTGGGAGGCTACTATGGCTACACCTTC

length: 14
D: TRBD1
V: TRBV30
size: -
J: TRBJ2-5
CDR3: CAWRPQGALETQYF
DNA: TGTGCCTGGAGACCACAGGGGGCGCTTGAGACCCAGTACTTC

length: 15
D: TRBD1
V: TRBV18
size: once
J: TRBJ1-1
CDR3: CASSPRQGADTEAFF
DNA: TGTGCCAGCTCACCGCGACAGGGGGCCGACACTGAAGCTTTCTTT

length: 20
D: -
V: TRBV21-1
size: -
J: TRBJ1-4
CDR3: CASSKALGTHSIETNEKLFF
DNA: TGTGCCAGCAGCAAAGCGCTCGGGACCCATAGTATTGAAACTAATGAAAAACTGTTTTTT

length: 14
D: TRBD1
V: TRBV4-1
size: -
J: TRBJ2-4
CDR3: CASSQDIQGASQYF
DNA: TGCGCCAGCAGCCAAGATATACAGGGGGCCTCCCAGTACTTC

length: 12
D: -
V: TRBV28
size: -
J: TRBJ2-5
CDR3: CASSPGRETQYF
DNA: TGTGCCAGCAGTCCAGGACGGGAGACCCAGTACTTC

length: 15
D: TRBD2
V: TRBV6-1
size: -
J: TRBJ2-7
CDR3: CASRATSGDPYEQYF
DNA: TGTGCCAGCAGGGCGACTAGCGGTGATCCTTACGAGCAGTACTTC

length: 15
D: -
V: TRBV6-5
size: once
J: TRBJ1-1
CDR3: CASSYFSDLNTEAFF
DNA: TGTGCCAGCAGTTACTTTTCAGACTTGAACACTGAAGCTTTCTTT

length: 15
D: -
V: TRBV15
size: -
J: TRBJ2-2
CDR3: CATSSSQAPTGELFF
DNA: TGTGCCACCAGCAGCTCCCAGGCCCCCACCGGGGAGCTGTTTTTT

length: 16
D: TRBD2
V: TRBV5-1
size: few
J: TRBJ2-7
CDR3: CASSSSSGRDSYEQYF
DNA: TGCGCCAGCAGCTCCTCTAGCGGGCGGGACTCCTACGAGCAGTACTTC

length: 15
D: -
V: TRBV9
size: once
J: TRBJ1-1
CDR3: CASSPINSVGTEAFF
DNA: TGTGCCAGCAGCCCCATAAATTCCGTGGGGACTGAAGCTTTCTTT

length: 14
D: -
V: TRBV9
size: few
J: TRBJ2-3
CDR3: CASSVNPLTDTQYF
DNA: TGTGCCAGCAGCGTAAACCCTCTCACAGATACGCAGTATTTT

length: 16
D: TRBD2
V: TRBV10-1
size: -
J: TRBJ2-1
CDR3: CASSELAGGPYNEQFF
DNA: TGCGCCAGCAGTGAGCTAGCGGGAGGGCCGTACAATGAGCAGTTCTTC

length: 12
D: TRBD1
V: TRBV9
size: few
J: TRBJ2-7
CDR3: CASSVGQGEQYF
DNA: TGTGCCAGCAGCGTAGGACAGGGCGAGCAGTACTTC

length: 15
D: -
V: TRBV5-1
size: -
J: TRBJ1-6
CDR3: CASSLGPRGNSPLHF
DNA: TGCGCCAGCAGCTTGGGTCCCAGGGGTAATTCACCCCTCCACTTT

length: 13
D: TRBD1
V: TRBV7-2
size: few
J: TRBJ2-7
CDR3: CASSLTGGYEQYF
DNA: TGTGCCAGCAGCTTGACAGGGGGCTACGAGCAGTACTTC

length: 14
D: -
V: TRBV5-1
size: once
J: TRBJ1-3
CDR3: CASSLGTSGNTIYF
DNA: TGCGCCAGCAGCTTGGGCACCTCTGGAAACACCATATATTTT

length: 14
D: -
V: TRBV11-2
size: -
J: TRBJ2-5
CDR3: CASSLFPGRETQYF
DNA: TGTGCCAGCAGCTTATTTCCAGGGAGGGAGACCCAGTACTTC

length: 19
D: TRBD1
V: TRBV28
size: -
J: TRBJ2-3
CDR3: CASSGSGQGSSSWTDTQYF
DNA: TGTGCCAGCAGTGGATCAGGACAGGGGAGTAGTTCTTGGACAGATACGCAGTATTTT

length: 16
D: -
V: TRBV4-3
size: -
J: TRBJ2-7
CDR3: CASSQLVGGPPYEQYF
DNA: TGCGCCAGCAGCCAATTAGTTGGGGGGCCTCCCTACGAGCAGTACTTC

length: 14
D: -
V: TRBV5-1
size: -
J: TRBJ2-4
CDR3: CASSLGQSKNIQYF
DNA: TGCGCCAGCAGCTTGGGACAGTCCAAAAACATTCAGTACTTC

length: 14
D: TRBD1
V: TRBV6-5
size: -
J: TRBJ1-5
CDR3: CASSPGRGHQPQHF
DNA: TGTGCCAGCAGCCCAGGGAGGGGGCATCAGCCCCAGCATTTT